This record concerns one T cell receptor beta chain sequence. Profiling relied on immunoSEQ multiplex PCR, and the TCRdb table lists in-frame clones only, not all of them. The data contain around 270,000 clones, about 88% of them singletons. CDR1 and CDR2 from the germline V gene are LNHDA and SQIVND (reference sequence). The junction had 1 base not matched to a gene; V was cut back by 3 bases and J by 2 bases. The CDR3 spans 13 residues. This entry comes from a study of blood T cell repertoires in COVID-19. The chain employs TRBV19 and TRBJ2-7, with 7 bases fitting TRBD1. The sequence was collected from a woman aged 55-75 years with COVID-19, enrolled during active disease. Material: peripheral blood. The CDR3 bases are TGTGCCAGTAGTATCGACAGGGCCTACGAGCAGTACTTC. Protein product: CASSIDRAYEQYF. Full variable domain (outside the CDR3, taken from reference TRBV19 and TRBJ2-7): DGGITQSPKYLFRKEGQNVTLSCEQNLNHDAMYWYRQDPGQGLRLIYYSQIVNDFQKGDIAEGYSVSREKKESFPLTVTSAQKNPTAFYLCASSIDRAYEQYFGPGTRLTVT.